This TCR beta chain was recorded in a study of blood T cell repertoires in COVID-19. Study information: Material from acute and convalescent COVID-19 was sourced from the United States, Italy and Spain. Sample material is recorded as cDNA or gDNA derived from T cells, B-cell-depleted T cells, or PBMCs.

Patients of the Seattle cohort, enrolled during active infection, were followed longitudinally. The repertoire was sequenced with immunoSEQ multiplex PCR; TCRdb's copy has only in-frame clones and lacks some. The profile shows roughly 60,000 clones, over 70% of them singletons. With 6 bases removed from V and 0 bases from J, the gap between germline ends came to 9 bases. The CDR3 runs 13 residues. Germline-derived CDR1 and CDR2 are SGHTA and FQGNSA. Sequencing used peripheral blood. The sequence was obtained from a young man with COVID-19, enrolled during active disease. The chain combines TRBV7-2 with TRBJ2-7; TRBD2 might be the D (5 bases). The CDR3 nucleotides read TGTGCCAGCAGTCTTACTAGCTCCTACGAGCAGTACTTC. This translates into CASSLTSSYEQYF.